A single sample gave rise to the 17 T cell receptor beta chains below, sequenced in a study of T-cell reconstitution after alpha-beta-depleted transplantation in children. Preparation of the TCRbeta library was carried out with unique molecular identifiers. Using its own MiXCR run on the PCR reads, TCRdb lists one record per CDR3 protein. There are approximately 1,000,000 distinct CDR3 sequences in the sample; roughly 29% occur only once, and 28% lies in the top ten. Sequencing used PBMCs, mostly from graft donor cells, obtained 360 days after TCRalphabeta/CD19-depleted stem cell transplant. These receptors were taken from a boy in the first two years of life who had a stem cell transplant for SCID, so the T cells may come from the graft donor.

This clonotype was counted a few times. V is TRBV4-3 and J is TRBJ1-2; maybe TRBD1 (5 bases). Trimming took off 3 bases at V and 3 bases at J, with 20 bases between the two ends. Germline values: CDR1 LGHNA, CDR2 YSLEER. This CDR3 comprises 17 residues. CDR3 in DNA: TGCGCCAGCAGCCAGAGGGACCTGACGGGAGGTTACTATGGCTACACCTTC. This codes for CASSQRDLTGGYYGYTF.

In its sample, this clonotype was seen once. V is TRBV6-5 and J is TRBJ1-5; D not resolved. Germline-derived CDR1 and CDR2 are MNHEY and SVGAGI. The CDR3 is 14 residues long. Trimming took off 4 bases at V and 10 bases at J, with 17 bases between the two ends. CDR3: CASSSKASLSPQHF. In nucleotides, the CDR3 is TGTGCCAGCAGTTCCAAAGCCTCTCTTTCACCCCAGCATTTT.

V gene TRBV2 combines with J gene TRBJ1-5; D might be TRBD1 (6 bases). Germline CDR1 reads SNHLY; CDR2 reads FYNNEI. The CDR3 has 15 amino acids. V lost 4 bases to trimming and J lost 2 bases, with 12 bases between them. Here the CDR3 DNA reads TGTGCCAGCAGTGGTTTCAGGGGACGCAATCAGCCCCAGCATTTT. Translation gives CASSGFRGRNQPQHF.

The J gene is TRBJ2-2, the V gene TRBV19; 7 bases fit TRBD1. Germline CDR1 reads LNHDA; CDR2 reads SQIVND (reference sequence). CDR3 size: 15 residues. The junction had 7 bases not matched to a gene; V was cut back by 5 bases and J by 4 bases. The CDR3 DNA sequence: TGTGCCAGTAGTTCCGACAGGGTGGCCACCGGGGAGCTGTTTTTT. It specifies CASSSDRVATGELFF.

The chain employs TRBV5-1 and TRBJ2-1; tentatively, D is TRBD1 (6 bases). Germline V CDR1 and CDR2: SGHRS, YFSETQ. The CDR3 contains 15 residues. V lost 4 bases to trimming and J lost 5 bases, with 16 bases between them. The CDR3 is CASSPPDRLHNEQFF. The CDR3 region has the DNA TGCGCCAGCAGCCCCCCGGACAGACTGCACAATGAGCAGTTCTTC.

This clonotype was seen only a few times. The V call is TRBV4-3, the J call TRBJ1-2; no firm D call. Trimming pared 0 bases from V and 2 bases from J, leaving 7 bases between. Germline V lookup: CDR1 LGHNA, CDR2 YSLEER. CDR3 size: 14 residues. The CDR3 protein is CASSQERRNYGYTF. The CDR3 DNA reads as TGCGCCAGCAGCCAAGAACGCCGGAACTATGGCTACACCTTC.

This clonotype was seen ten or more times. V gene TRBV11-2 combines with J gene TRBJ2-7; 9 bases are a match to TRBD2. V dropped 3 bases and J dropped 6; count of bases not matched to a gene: 6. This CDR3 has 14 residues. The V gene's germline CDR1 is SGHAT and CDR2 FQNNGV. CDR3: CASSFAGGQGEQYF. The DNA for the CDR3 is TGTGCCAGCAGCTTTGCGGGGGGGCAGGGCGAGCAGTACTTC.

This chain uses TRBV12-3 or TRBV12-4 with TRBJ2-3; 12 positions agree with TRBD2. Losses at the gene ends were 6 bases for V and 3 bases for J; bases not matched to a gene: 10. This CDR3 has 17 amino acids. CDR3: CASRSPGLAGGTDTQYF. CDR3 nucleotide sequence: TGTGCCAGCAGATCCCCGGGACTAGCGGGTGGAACAGATACGCAGTATTTT.

In its sample, this clonotype was seen a few times. The chain is built from TRBV27 and TRBJ2-1; 12 bases map to TRBD2. Per germline, CDR1 MNHEY and CDR2 SMNVEV (reference sequence). Germline trimming cut 4 bases from V and 7 bases from J; bases unmatched to any gene: 11. This CDR3 is built from 17 residues. The CDR3 spells CASSSSLAGGVGNEQFF. The CDR3 DNA is TGTGCCAGCAGTTCATCGCTAGCGGGGGGGGTTGGTAATGAGCAGTTCTTC.

The rearrangement uses TRBV23-1 and TRBJ2-5; a possible D gene is TRBD1 (6 bases). TRBV23-1 counts as an open reading frame of uncertain function. Trimming pared 2 bases from V and 1 base from J, leaving 14 bases between. The CDR3 runs 16 residues. The CDR3 DNA reads TGCGCCAGCAGTCAAGACTGGCCGACAGGCCAAGAGACCCAGTACTTC. As protein: CASSQDWPTGQETQYF.

This clonotype has more than one count but fewer than ten. V gene TRBV15 combines with J gene TRBJ2-5; D may correspond to TRBD1 or TRBD2 (5 bases each). The V end lost 6 bases, the J end lost 5 bases, and 16 bases lay between the germline ends. The CDR3 is 14 amino acids. Germline values: CDR1 LNHNV, CDR2 YYDKDF (reference sequence). CDR3 protein: CATRGPGSGETQYF. The CDR3 nucleotides read TGTGCCACCAGGGGACCGGGCAGTGGGGAGACCCAGTACTTC.

There are a few counts of this clonotype. The chain couples TRBV2 to TRBJ2-3; D is unclear. The CDR3 contains 12 residues. Trimming took 1 base from V and 14 from J, leaving 13 bases between them. Germline assignment: CDR1 SNHLY and CDR2 FYNNEI. Here the CDR3 DNA reads TGTGCCAGCAGTGAAGAGGAGTTGTCAACGTATTTT. It encodes CASSEEELSTYF.

The chain carries TRBV6-2 or TRBV6-3 and TRBJ1-1; no reliable D call. Germline CDR1 is MNHEY and CDR2 is SVGEGT. V dropped 2 bases and J dropped 1 base, with 14 bases sitting between them. This CDR3 contains 16 residues. The CDR3 DNA is TGTGCCAGCAGTTACCTCCGTGAGGGCGGGAACACTGAAGCTTTCTTT. Amino acid sequence: CASSYLREGGNTEAFF.

This sequence joins TRBV12-3 or TRBV12-4 and TRBJ2-3; TRBD2 matches 9 bases. The CDR3 covers 16 residues. The V and J ends lost 3 bases and 4 bases, in that order; junction bases with no gene match: 8. The CDR3 coding sequence is TGTGCCAGCAGTTTGCCAAGCGGGGGGTTTCCAGATACGCAGTATTTT. Protein product: CASSLPSGGFPDTQYF.

The V gene is TRBV12-3 or TRBV12-4, the J gene TRBJ1-2; D remains unclear. Deletions cut 1 base from V and 4 bases from J, with 10 bases between. The CDR3 loop spans 14 amino acids. The CDR3 nucleotides are TGTGCCAGCAGTTTAGAGGACGGATTCTATGGCTACACCTTC. This codes for CASSLEDGFYGYTF.

This clonotype was counted at least ten times. The V gene is TRBV9, the J gene TRBJ2-3, with 8 bases identical to TRBD2. V lost 4 bases to trimming and J lost 5 bases; unmatched junction nucleotides: 12. Germline V gene sequence: CDR1 SGDLS, CDR2 YYNGEE. This CDR3 spans 16 amino acids. This CDR3 is CASSPTAGVSGDTQYF. Written as DNA, the CDR3 is TGTGCCAGCAGCCCCACAGCGGGGGTTTCGGGAGATACGCAGTATTTT.

This clonotype occurred a few times. The chain links TRBV5-1 to TRBJ2-1; D remains unclear. CDR1 and CDR2 (germline): SGHRS, YFSETQ. The CDR3 spans 14 residues. Trimming pared 4 bases from V and 0 bases from J, leaving 8 bases between. The CDR3 sequence: CASSPERSYNEQFF. The CDR3, as DNA: TGCGCCAGCAGCCCCGAGCGCTCCTACAATGAGCAGTTCTTC.